A single TCR beta chain is shown here with its context. The V and J ends lost 0 bases and 4 bases respectively, with 7 bases between them. CDR1 is SGHNT, CDR2 YENEEA, per germline. This CDR3 spans 14 amino acids. TCR beta chains were sequenced at survey level with immunoSEQ. Measured with immunoSEQ multiplex PCR; TCRdb has only the in-frame clones, and not every one. The data hold roughly 68,000 clones, with around 95% observed a single time. The sequence derives from a man in his forties or fifties with rheumatoid arthritis. The chain recombines TRBV11-3 with TRBJ2-1, with D tentatively TRBD2 (5 bases). The specimen was PBMCs. In DNA form, the CDR3 reads TGTGCCAGCAGCTTAGAAAGCGGATACAATGAGCAGTTCTTC. This codes for CASSLESGYNEQFF. The variable domain in full, completed from reference TRBV11-3 and TRBJ2-1, reads EAGVVQSPRYKIIEKKQPVAFWCNPISGHNTLYWYLQNLGQGPELLIRYENEEAVDDSQLPKDRFSAERLKGVDSTLKIQPAELGDSAVYLCASSLESGYNEQFFGPGTRLTVL.